The clone carrying this T cell receptor (beta chain) was seen a few times. The sample comes from a study of response to subunit inactivated influenza vaccine. MiXCR, run by TCRdb on the RT-PCR reads, gives a single entry per CDR3 protein. This sample has a few hundred thousand distinct CDR3 sequences, with over 20% found just once. Germline lookup yields CDR1 SNHLY and CDR2 FYNNEI. Trimming pared 3 bases from V and 0 bases from J, leaving 10 bases between. This CDR3 spans 15 amino acids. This clonotype originated in a man aged 45 to 75 who received an inactivated influenza vaccine. Sequencing used PBMCs from blood, obtained approximately 22 months after vaccination. This chain links TRBV2 with TRBJ2-3; TRBD1 is a possible D gene (5 bases). In DNA, the CDR3 is TGTGCCAGCAGTGAGGGGCCAGTCAGCACAGATACGCAGTATTTT. Protein product: CASSEGPVSTDTQYF.